The 5 T cell receptor beta chains reported below all come from one sample, sequenced in a study of shared clonotypes between healthy human individuals. The protocol was immunoSEQ multiplex PCR, while the TCRdb copy is restricted to in-frame clones and leaves out a portion. The sample records roughly 2 million clones, over 85% being singletons. Sequenced input: naive CD4+ T cells sorted from blood. Subset here: CD45RA+ positively selected. These receptors were taken from a man aged 18 to 29 in good health.

The chain couples TRBV7-9 to TRBJ1-1, with TRBD1 matching 9 bases. CDR1 and CDR2 from the germline V gene are SEHNR and FQNEAQ (reference sequence). J lost 0 bases, V lost 5 bases, and 4 bases had no gene match. This CDR3 contains 15 residues. The CDR3 sequence: CASSRGTGMNTEAFF. CDR3 DNA: TGTGCCAGCAGCCGGGGGACAGGGATGAACACTGAAGCTTTCTTT.

The chain joins TRBV5-5 to TRBJ2-1; TRBD1 might be the D (5 bases). CDR1 and CDR2 (germline): SGHKS, YYEKEE (reference sequence). The CDR3 runs 15 residues. V dropped 0 bases and J dropped 8 bases, with 15 bases sitting between them. DNA for the CDR3: TGTGCCAGCAGCTTGGGACAGCGCCGAGATGATGAGCAGTTCTTC. This translates into CASSLGQRRDDEQFF.

J is TRBJ2-7 and V is TRBV28, with D possibly being TRBD2 (7 bases). V lost 4 bases and J lost 4, with 17 bases in between. CDR1 and CDR2 (germline): MDHEN, SYDVKM. The CDR3 is 15 residues long. CDR3 loop: CASSSSGGRWYEQYF. DNA for the CDR3: TGTGCCAGCAGTTCCTCCGGGGGGCGGTGGTACGAGCAGTACTTC.

This sequence joins TRBV5-1 and TRBJ1-5; perhaps TRBD1 as D (6 bases). Deletions cut 2 bases from V and 0 bases from J, with 9 bases between. This CDR3 has 15 amino acids. In germline, CDR1 is SGHRS, CDR2 YFSETQ. The CDR3 reads CASSFGQNSNQPQHF. DNA of the CDR3: TGCGCCAGCAGCTTCGGACAGAATAGCAATCAGCCCCAGCATTTT.

This clone showed up just once. Other DNA sequences in this specimen translate into the identical CDR3. In DNA, the CDR3 is TGCGCCAGCAGCTTGGTCGCAGGGTCCTACAATGAGCAGTTCTTC. Its protein is CASSLVAGSYNEQFF. The chain has TRBV5-1 and TRBJ2-1, with D tentatively TRBD1 (5 bases). Trimming pared 0 bases from V and 1 base from J, leaving 8 bases between. From germline, CDR1 is SGHRS and CDR2 YFSETQ. The CDR3 spans 15 residues. Combining the CDR3 with reference TRBV5-1 and TRBJ2-1 gives the whole variable domain KAGVTQTPRYLIKTRGQQVTLSCSPISGHRSVSWYQQTPGQGLQFLFEYFSETQRNKGNFPGRFSGRQFSNSRSEMNVSTLELGDSALYLCASSLVAGSYNEQFFGPGTRLTVL.